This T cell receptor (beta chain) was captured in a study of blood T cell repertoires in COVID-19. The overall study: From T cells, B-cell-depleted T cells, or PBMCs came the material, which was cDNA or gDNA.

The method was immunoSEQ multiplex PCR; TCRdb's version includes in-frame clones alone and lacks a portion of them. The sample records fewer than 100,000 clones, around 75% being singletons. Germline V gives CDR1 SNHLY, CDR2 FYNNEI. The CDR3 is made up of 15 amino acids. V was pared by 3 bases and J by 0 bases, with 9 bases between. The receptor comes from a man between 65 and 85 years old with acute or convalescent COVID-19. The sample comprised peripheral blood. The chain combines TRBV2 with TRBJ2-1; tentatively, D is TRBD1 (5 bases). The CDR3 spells CASSDETASYNEQFF. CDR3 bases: TGTGCCAGCAGTGACGAGACAGCCTCCTACAATGAGCAGTTCTTC.